Presented here are 26 T cell receptor beta chains from one specimen sequenced in a study of CD8 T cells in Susac syndrome (dated by TCRdb to between 2019 and 2020). To prepare the library, the immunoSEQ multiplex PCR assay was applied. RNA was extracted with the RNeasy kit and 0.5 to 1 ug was reverse transcribed using random hexamers. TCRdb trimmed the raw reads at Q25, called clones with MiXCR and kept productive beta chains. Entries are consolidated by CDR3 protein sequence, retaining the most common genes and DNA. Counted in this sample were 150,000 to 250,000 distinct CDR3 sequences; roughly 96% of them appeared once. 0.085% to 0.095% of the sample is in the top ten clones. The sequenced sample was CD4+ T cells from PBMCs. These receptor sequences come from a human donor with multiple sclerosis.

V usage is TRBV6-6 and J usage is TRBJ1-2, with D maybe TRBD1 (6 bases). The V end was cut by 2 bases, the J end by 2 bases, with 9 bases between. The CDR3 runs to 14 residues. Per the germline V gene, CDR1 is MNHNY and CDR2 is SVGAGI (reference sequence). This CDR3 reads CASSYAGTNYGYTF. Here the CDR3 DNA reads TGTGCCAGCAGTTACGCCGGGACAAACTATGGCTACACCTTC.

The chain has TRBV29-1 and TRBJ2-2; no clear D gene. Trimming shortened V by 0 bases and J by 8 bases, and 10 bases separated the two germline ends. Germline-derived CDR1 and CDR2 are SQVTM and ANQGSEA. The CDR3 is made up of 13 amino acids. CDR3 bases: TGCAGCGTTGAAGAAGGTGCAGCTGGGGAGCTGTTTTTT. Residues: CSVEEGAAGELFF.

The chain combines TRBV24-1 with TRBJ2-1; D tentatively fits TRBD1 or TRBD2 (5 bases each). With 11 bases removed from V and 4 bases from J, the gap between germline ends came to 14 bases. Germline-derived CDR1 and CDR2 are KGHDR and SFDVKD. The CDR3 has 13 residues. CDR3 protein: CAISPGRYNEQFF. CDR3 nucleotide sequence: TGTGCCATTTCGCCGGGACGGTACAATGAGCAGTTCTTC.

This clonotype was detected once. The V call is TRBV15, the J call TRBJ2-1; D remains unclear. The CDR3 is 11 residues long. V lost 3 bases and J lost 5, with 2 bases in between. Germline V gene data show CDR1 as LNHNV and CDR2 as YYDKDF (reference sequence). Here the CDR3 DNA reads TGTGCCACCAGCAGGGACAATGAGCAGTTCTTC. This translates into CATSRDNEQFF.

V gene TRBV20-1 combines with J gene TRBJ2-7; 10 nucleotides match TRBD1. The CDR3 runs to 15 residues. Germline trimming cut 5 bases from V and 1 base from J; bases unmatched to any gene: 8. The germline CDR1 and CDR2 sequences are DFQATT and SNEGSKA (reference sequence). This CDR3 reads CSASRDRGLSYEQYF. The DNA of the CDR3 is TGCAGTGCTTCCCGGGACAGGGGCCTATCCTACGAGCAGTACTTC.

The gene calls are TRBV12-3 or TRBV12-4 and TRBJ2-2, with D perhaps TRBD1 or TRBD2 (5 bases each). Deletions cut 6 bases from V and 6 bases from J, with 26 bases between. The CDR3 covers 18 residues. The CDR3 nucleotides are TGTGCCAGCAGACTCGCCCGGGGCAGGGTCGGAGCCTCCGGGGAGCTGTTTTTT. This codes for CASRLARGRVGASGELFF.

V and J are TRBV12-3 or TRBV12-4 and TRBJ2-1; D may be TRBD1 or TRBD2 (5 bases each). This CDR3 region has 15 residues. Trimming pared 5 bases from V and 5 bases from J, leaving 16 bases between. The CDR3 nucleotides read TGTGCCAGCAGTCCCGGGACCATCTATCACAATGAGCAGTTCTTC. Its translation is CASSPGTIYHNEQFF.

Concerning this clonotype: At one end the junction does not follow the germline gene, possibly because of a read error. For the CDR3, the DNA is TGCAGTGCTAGGGAGACCGCAACCAATGAAAAACTGTTTTTT. Translating it yields CSARETATNEKLFF. J is TRBJ1-4 and V is TRBV20-1; unclear D gene. CDR3 size: 14 residues. Germline V gene data show CDR1 as DFQATT and CDR2 as SNEGSKA (reference sequence).

This clonotype is a singleton in its sample. The CDR3 DNA is TGCAGTGCTCACGCAGGCCTGGGCGTCGACACAGATACGCAGTATTTT. Encoded protein: CSAHAGLGVDTDTQYF. This chain connects TRBV20-1 to TRBJ2-3; no clear D. V lost 5 bases and J 2 bases, leaving 20 bases between the germline ends. The germline V gene encodes CDR1 DFQATT and CDR2 SNEGSKA (reference sequence). This CDR3 contains 16 residues.

This chain joins TRBV29-1 and TRBJ1-2, with 7 bases matching TRBD1. The CDR3 is 13 amino acids. Germline CDR1 is SQVTM and CDR2 is ANQGSEA. V lost 6 bases, J lost 4 bases, and 8 bases stayed unmatched. CDR3 amino acids: CSVQGQEVYGYTF. The CDR3 coding sequence is TGCAGCGTGCAAGGACAGGAAGTCTATGGCTACACCTTC.

V gene TRBV19 combines with J gene TRBJ1-5, with 9 positions matching TRBD1. With 6 bases clipped from V and 4 bases from J, the junction kept 10 bases outside the gene matches. This CDR3 is built from 16 residues. CDR1 is LNHDA, CDR2 SQIVND, per germline (reference sequence). Written as DNA, the CDR3 is TGTGCCAGTAGCAGGACCGGGACAGGGAAAAATCAGCCCCAGCATTTT. It codes for CASSRTGTGKNQPQHF.

This chain connects TRBV29-1 to TRBJ2-1, with 7 bases aligning to TRBD1. CDR1 is SQVTM, CDR2 ANQGSEA, per germline. V was clipped by 6 bases and J by 1 base; unmatched bases: 3. This CDR3 comprises 13 residues. The CDR3 nucleotides are TGCAGCGTAACAGGGGCATCCTACAATGAGCAGTTCTTC. Translation: CSVTGASYNEQFF.

The chain joins TRBV11-2 to TRBJ2-7, with 13 bases aligning to TRBD2. This CDR3 comprises 16 residues. V trimming: 5 bases; J trimming: 3 bases; junction bases outside the gene matches: 7. Germline-derived CDR1 and CDR2 are SGHAT and FQNNGV. CDR3 bases: TGTGCCAGCAGCCTACCACGACTAGCGGGAGGCTACGAGCAGTACTTC. Encoded protein: CASSLPRLAGGYEQYF.

This chain joins TRBV20-1 and TRBJ1-1; 10 bases fit TRBD1. This CDR3 is 13 amino acids long. Looked up from germline, CDR1 is DFQATT and CDR2 is SNEGSKA (reference sequence). Germline trimming cut 5 bases from V and 3 bases from J; bases unmatched to any gene: 3. DNA of the CDR3: TGCAGTGCTTGGACAGGGGGGGACACTGAAGCTTTCTTT. It yields the protein CSAWTGGDTEAFF.

The chain employs TRBV5-1 and TRBJ1-1, with a tentative D call TRBD1 (5 bases). Germline CDR1 is SGHRS and CDR2 is YFSETQ. V dropped 4 bases and J dropped 8 bases, with 18 bases sitting between them. This CDR3 region has 14 residues. DNA for the CDR3: TGCGCCAGCAGCCCGGAGTGGGGGAAAGTCGAAGCTTTCTTT. This codes for CASSPEWGKVEAFF.

The DNA for the CDR3 is TGTGCCTGGAGTCTTTCCTACAATGAGCAGTTCTTC. This sequence encodes CAWSLSYNEQFF. V and J are TRBV30 and TRBJ2-1; D is undetermined. The length of the CDR3 is 12 residues. Germline V gene lookup returns CDR1 GTSNPN and CDR2 SVGIG (reference sequence). Between the trimmed V and J ends, which lost 2 bases and 1 base, there was a span of 3 bases. Based on the CDR3 plus reference TRBV30 and TRBJ2-1, the full variable domain is SQTIHQWPATLVQPVGSPLSLECTVEGTSNPNLYWYRQAAGRGLQLLFYSVGIGQISSEVPQNLSASRPQDRQFILSSKKLLLSDSGFYLCAWSLSYNEQFFGPGTRLTVL.

V usage is TRBV10-2 and J usage is TRBJ1-2, with a weak D call TRBD1 (5 bases). Germline CDR1 reads WSHSY; CDR2 reads SAAADI. The V gene lost 3 bases and the J gene lost 7 bases, with 12 bases spanning the gap. This CDR3 has 13 amino acids. The CDR3 loop is CASSDPGVRGYTF. DNA for the CDR3: TGCGCCAGCAGTGACCCGGGGGTTCGTGGCTACACCTTC.

V usage is TRBV6-1 and J usage is TRBJ2-1; 8 bases are a match to TRBD2. Germline CDR1 MNHNS, CDR2 SASEGT. There are 18 residues in the CDR3. Losses at the gene ends were 6 bases for V and 6 bases for J; bases not matched to a gene: 19. The CDR3 loop is CASRDLIITGGPGNEQFF. For the CDR3, the DNA is TGTGCCAGCAGAGACCTGATCATTACGGGAGGGCCGGGCAATGAGCAGTTCTTC.

This clonotype was found once. This chain uses TRBV4-1 with TRBJ2-5, with 9 bases fitting TRBD1. After removal of 2 bases from V and 5 bases from J, the junction contained 6 bases not matched to a gene. The CDR3 runs to 15 residues. Germline lookup yields CDR1 MGHRA and CDR2 YSYEKL. The CDR3 loop is CASSQPGQGKETQYF. Written as DNA, the CDR3 is TGCGCCAGCAGCCAACCCGGACAGGGGAAGGAGACCCAGTACTTC.

The chain links TRBV20-1 to TRBJ2-3, with TRBD1 matching 7 bases. CDR3 size: 17 residues. Germline V lookup: CDR1 DFQATT, CDR2 SNEGSKA (reference sequence). Trimming removed 0 bases from V and 2 bases from J; junction bases left unmatched: 11. The CDR3 is CSARDVIRDSNTDTQYF. CDR3 sequence (DNA): TGCAGTGCTAGAGACGTTATACGGGACAGCAACACAGATACGCAGTATTTT.

V is TRBV30 and J is TRBJ2-1; D gene unclear. Germline V gene data show CDR1 as GTSNPN and CDR2 as SVGIG (reference sequence). The CDR3 sequence is 12 residues long. Trimming cost V 1 base and J 7 bases, with 8 bases left between them. The CDR3: CAWSEVRNEQFF. CDR3 DNA sequence: TGTGCCTGGAGTGAAGTGCGGAATGAGCAGTTCTTC.

The rearrangement joins TRBV23-1 to TRBJ2-1, with D unresolved. TRBV23-1 is noted as an ORF with a role that remains uncertain. The CDR3 length is 11 residues. Trimming cost V 8 bases and J 2 bases, with 4 bases left between them. The CDR3 here is CASGPYNEQFF. CDR3 nucleotide sequence: TGCGCCAGCGGTCCCTACAATGAGCAGTTCTTC.

The V and J genes are TRBV30 and TRBJ1-1; a weak D match, TRBD1 (6 bases). The CDR3 spans 12 residues. With 2 bases removed from V and 7 bases from J, the gap between germline ends came to 11 bases. Germline V gene data show CDR1 as GTSNPN and CDR2 as SVGIG (reference sequence). The CDR3: CAWSTHRVEAFF. The CDR3 DNA sequence: TGTGCCTGGAGTACACACAGGGTTGAAGCTTTCTTT.

The chain couples TRBV28 to TRBJ1-2, with 8 bases fitting TRBD1. Germline values: CDR1 MDHEN, CDR2 SYDVKM. Germline trimming cut 4 bases from V and 0 bases from J; bases unmatched to any gene: 7. The CDR3 sequence is 16 residues long. CDR3 in DNA: TGTGCCAGCAGTTCGGGACAGGCGTTAGCTAACTATGGCTACACCTTC. Translating it yields CASSSGQALANYGYTF.

The genes are TRBV12-3 or TRBV12-4 and TRBJ2-5, with D perhaps TRBD2 (5 bases). With 5 bases removed from V and 6 bases from J, the gap between germline ends came to 16 bases. The CDR3 runs to 14 residues. The CDR3 sequence is CASSPRGFKKTQYF. CDR3 DNA: TGTGCCAGCAGTCCCCGCGGGTTTAAGAAGACCCAGTACTTC.

This chain uses TRBV20-1 with TRBJ1-4; no reliable D call. Per germline, CDR1 DFQATT and CDR2 SNEGSKA (reference sequence). The ends were cut back, 1 base at V and 8 bases at J, with 11 bases in the middle. The CDR3 has 13 residues. The CDR3 protein is CSARGRLQEKLFF. The CDR3 region has the DNA TGCAGTGCTAGAGGGCGGTTACAGGAAAAACTGTTTTTT.